Below, one T cell receptor beta chain is given with its context. V dropped 7 bases and J dropped 4 bases, with 11 bases sitting between them. This CDR3 comprises 13 residues. Germline CDR1 and CDR2: MNHNY and SVGAGI (reference sequence). The data are from a study of blood T cell repertoires in COVID-19. Study processing details: The assay estimated nucleated cells by amplifying reference gene primers. This table comes from immunoSEQ multiplex PCR, and its TCRdb copy is limited to in-frame clones, with some not included. V, J and clone size reflect that table, while D and trimming were determined from the DNA. The sample records tens of thousands of clones, 85% being singletons.

Material for sequencing was peripheral blood. This sequence originates from a woman between 65 and 79 years old with acute or convalescent COVID-19. This chain connects TRBV6-6 to TRBJ2-1; no reliable D call. The CDR3 loop reads CASTVGRYNEQFF. Written as DNA, the CDR3 is TGTGCCAGCACGGTCGGTAGATACAATGAGCAGTTCTTC.